This is a list of T cell receptor beta chains from one sample in a study of T cell responses to AZD1222 COVID-19 vaccine. Using immunoSEQ multiplex PCR, the repertoire was profiled, and TCRdb retains in-frame clones only, with some absent. This table holds over 75,000 clones, about nine tenths found once. The sequences come from peripheral blood, collected on day 0 of AZD1222 vaccination. The source of these receptors is an adult in good health. The CDR3 runs from the conserved cysteine through the conserved F or W. The D gene is left open where the match is weak. Not every row has a clone size; where given, it reads once, few, many or a size class.

v_call	clone_size	j_call	d_call	cdr3_aa	cdr3_nt
TRBV19	.	TRBJ1-2	.	CASSIATNRGGYTF	TGTGCCAGTAGTATAGCGACCAATCGTGGTGGCTACACCTTC
TRBV6-5	.	TRBJ2-7	.	CASSYSKQGSYEQYF	TGTGCCAGCAGTTACTCGAAACAGGGATCTTACGAGCAGTACTTC
TRBV5-1	.	TRBJ2-7	TRBD2	CASSGSSGVYEQYF	TGCGCCAGCAGCGGATCCAGCGGGGTCTACGAGCAGTACTTC
TRBV13	.	TRBJ1-1	.	CASTPGNTEAFF	TGTGCCAGCACCCCTGGGAACACTGAAGCTTTCTTT
TRBV9	once	TRBJ1-2	TRBD1	CASSGGTGGESYYGYTF	TGTGCCAGCAGCGGAGGGACAGGGGGAGAAAGTTACTATGGCTACACCTTC
TRBV5-5	.	TRBJ1-6	.	CASSLEVATPLHF	TGTGCCAGCAGCTTGGAGGTGGCAACACCCCTCCACTTT
TRBV20-1	.	TRBJ2-1	.	CSASSAFSYNEQFF	TGCAGTGCTAGTAGTGCATTTTCCTACAATGAGCAGTTCTTC
TRBV25-1	.	TRBJ1-1	.	CASSPLKTGTEAFF	TGTGCCAGCAGTCCTCTCAAAACCGGCACTGAAGCTTTCTTT
TRBV24-1	.	TRBJ2-2	.	CATRGEDTGELFF	TGTGCCACCAGGGGGGAGGACACCGGGGAGCTGTTTTTT
TRBV6-1	.	TRBJ2-1	.	CASSAARYNEQFF	TGTGCCAGCAGTGCAGCCAGATACAATGAGCAGTTCTTC
TRBV23-1	.	TRBJ2-2	TRBD1	CASSGDRTGSTGELFF	TGCGCCAGCAGTGGAGACCGGACAGGGTCCACCGGGGAGCTGTTTTTT